This T cell receptor beta chain stems from a study of shared clonotypes between healthy human individuals. For every subset, genomic DNA was evenly distributed across several immunoSEQ plates. Each sorted subset replicate got 200 ng genomic DNA, about 33,000 genomes. Clones were read by immunoSEQ multiplex PCR, and TCRdb kept only the in-frame ones, dropping some. The table records about 690,000 clones, roughly 87% of them present only once. Study conclusions and caveats: The donor pool, a small one, limited the genetic and exposure-history diversity represented. Non-shared clonotypes had lower generation probabilities than those shared by all four donors.

Germline V gene data show CDR1 as MNHEY and CDR2 as SMNVEV (reference sequence). The CDR3 loop spans 12 amino acids. The V end lost 5 bases, the J end lost 6 bases, and 7 bases lay between the germline ends. As concerns this clone: Antigen unknown.

This chain links TRBV27 with TRBJ2-2; D gene ambiguous. The material sequenced was memory CD8+ T cells from PBMCs. As for subset: CD45RO+ cells pooled with CCR7-negative TemRA cells. The TCR was taken from a man aged 18-30 years in good health. Some clones in this sample may be carry-over from other donors' samples. CDR3 in DNA: TGTGCCAGCAGTACGTCATCCGGGGAGCTGTTTTTT. Translated, it gives CASSTSSGELFF.